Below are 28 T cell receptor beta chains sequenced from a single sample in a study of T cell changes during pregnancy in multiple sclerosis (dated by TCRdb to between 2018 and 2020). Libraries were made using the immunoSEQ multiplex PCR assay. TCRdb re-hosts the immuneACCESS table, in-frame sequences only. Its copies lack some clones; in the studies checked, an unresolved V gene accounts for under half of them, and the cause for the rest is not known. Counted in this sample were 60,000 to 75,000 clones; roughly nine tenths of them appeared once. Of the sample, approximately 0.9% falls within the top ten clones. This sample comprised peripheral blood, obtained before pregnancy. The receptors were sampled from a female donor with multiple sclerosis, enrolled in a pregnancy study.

The CDR3 nucleotides are TGCGCCAGCAGCCAAGATACTAGCGCGACTAACTATGGCTACACCTTC. Translating it yields CASSQDTSATNYGYTF. The genes are TRBV4-3 and TRBJ1-2, with D unclear. The V end was cut by 0 bases, the J end by 0 bases, with 11 bases between. Germline loops: CDR1 LGHNA, CDR2 YSLEER. CDR3 length equals 16 residues.

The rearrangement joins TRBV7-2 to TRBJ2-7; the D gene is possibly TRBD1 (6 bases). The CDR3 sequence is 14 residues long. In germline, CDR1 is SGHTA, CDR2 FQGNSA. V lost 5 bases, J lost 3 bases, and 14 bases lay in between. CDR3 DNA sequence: TGTGCCAGCAGCCTCGACAGGACCCTCTACGAGCAGTACTTC. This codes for CASSLDRTLYEQYF. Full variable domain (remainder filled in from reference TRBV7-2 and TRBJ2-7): GAGVSQSPSNKVTEKGKDVELRCDPISGHTALYWYRQSLGQGLEFLIYFQGNSAPDKSGLPSDRFSAERTGGSVSTLTIQRTQQEDSAVYLCASSLDRTLYEQYFGPGTRLTVT.

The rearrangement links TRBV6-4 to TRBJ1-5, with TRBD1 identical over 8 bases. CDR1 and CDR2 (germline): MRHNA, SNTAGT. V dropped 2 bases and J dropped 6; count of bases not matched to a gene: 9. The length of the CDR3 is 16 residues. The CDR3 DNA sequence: TGTGCCAGCAGTGACAAGGACAGGGCGAGTCGTCAGCCCCAGCATTTT. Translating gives CASSDKDRASRQPQHF.

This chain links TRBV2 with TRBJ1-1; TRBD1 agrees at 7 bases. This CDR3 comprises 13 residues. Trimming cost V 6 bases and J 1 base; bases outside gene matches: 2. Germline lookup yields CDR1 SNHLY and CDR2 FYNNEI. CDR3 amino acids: CASRRDRNTEAFF. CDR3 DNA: TGTGCCAGCAGGAGGGACAGGAACACTGAAGCTTTCTTT.

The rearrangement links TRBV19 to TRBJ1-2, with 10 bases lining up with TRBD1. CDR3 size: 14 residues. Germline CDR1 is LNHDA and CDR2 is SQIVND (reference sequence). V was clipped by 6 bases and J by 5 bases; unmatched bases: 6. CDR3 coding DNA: TGTGCCAGTAGCGCCGGGACAGGGGCATATGGCTACACCTTC. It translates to CASSAGTGAYGYTF.

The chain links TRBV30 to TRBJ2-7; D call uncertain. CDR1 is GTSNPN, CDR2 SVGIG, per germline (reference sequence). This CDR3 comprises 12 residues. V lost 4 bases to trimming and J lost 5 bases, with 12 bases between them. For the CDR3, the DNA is TGTGCCTGGACCAGGTCTACCAACGAGCAGTACTTC. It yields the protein CAWTRSTNEQYF.

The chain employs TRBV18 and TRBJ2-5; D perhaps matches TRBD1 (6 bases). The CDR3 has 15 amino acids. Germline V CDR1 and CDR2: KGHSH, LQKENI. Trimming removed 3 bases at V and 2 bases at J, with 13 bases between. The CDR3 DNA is TGTGCCAGCTCACCCGGCAGCGGACAGCAAGAGACCCAGTACTTC. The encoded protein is CASSPGSGQQETQYF.

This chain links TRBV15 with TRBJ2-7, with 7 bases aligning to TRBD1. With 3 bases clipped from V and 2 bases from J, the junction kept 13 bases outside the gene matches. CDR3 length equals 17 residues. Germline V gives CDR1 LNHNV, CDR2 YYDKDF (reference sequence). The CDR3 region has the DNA TGTGCCACCAGCAGTGGAACGGCCCGGGACAGTGCCTACGAGCAGTACTTC. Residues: CATSSGTARDSAYEQYF.

DNA for the CDR3: TGTGCCAGCAGGCGAGCTGATCAGCCCCAGCATTTT. This sequence encodes CASRRADQPQHF. The genes are TRBV27 and TRBJ1-5; D unresolved. Germline lookup yields CDR1 MNHEY and CDR2 SMNVEV (reference sequence). The V end lost 6 bases, the J end lost 5 bases, and 8 bases lay between the germline ends. The CDR3 is 12 amino acids.

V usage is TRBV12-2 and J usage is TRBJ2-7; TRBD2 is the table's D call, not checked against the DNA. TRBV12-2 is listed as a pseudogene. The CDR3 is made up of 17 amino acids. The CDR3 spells CASRSLGGLAAAYEQYF. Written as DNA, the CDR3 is TGTGCAAGTCGCTCCCTCGGCGGACTAGCGGCAGCCTACGAGCAGTACTTC.

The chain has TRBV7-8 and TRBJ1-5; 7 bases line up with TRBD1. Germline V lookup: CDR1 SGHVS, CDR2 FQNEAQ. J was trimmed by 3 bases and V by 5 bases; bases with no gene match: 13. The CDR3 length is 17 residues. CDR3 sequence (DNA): TGTGCCAGCAGCGCCAGGGGGGCAGGGGACAACAATCAGCCCCAGCATTTT. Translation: CASSARGAGDNNQPQHF.

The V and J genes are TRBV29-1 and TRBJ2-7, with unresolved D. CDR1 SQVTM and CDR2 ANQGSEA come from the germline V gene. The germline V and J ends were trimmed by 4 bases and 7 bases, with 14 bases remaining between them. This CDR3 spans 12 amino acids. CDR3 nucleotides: TGCAGCGTTGCTCCTCGGAGAACGGAGCAGTACTTC. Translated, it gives CSVAPRRTEQYF.

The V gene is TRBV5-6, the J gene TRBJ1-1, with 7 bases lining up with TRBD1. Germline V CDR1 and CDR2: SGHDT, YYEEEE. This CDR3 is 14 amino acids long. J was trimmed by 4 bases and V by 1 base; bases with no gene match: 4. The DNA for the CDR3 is TGTGCCAGCAGCTTGAATCCAGGGGGCACTGAAGCTTTCTTT. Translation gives CASSLNPGGTEAFF.

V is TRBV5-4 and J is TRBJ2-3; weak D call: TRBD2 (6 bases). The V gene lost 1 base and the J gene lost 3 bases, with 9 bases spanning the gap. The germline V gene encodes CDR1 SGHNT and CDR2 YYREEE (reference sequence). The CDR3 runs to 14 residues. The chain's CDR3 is CASSLLGRTDTQYF. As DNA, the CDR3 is TGTGCCAGCAGCTTGCTAGGGAGGACAGATACGCAGTATTTT.

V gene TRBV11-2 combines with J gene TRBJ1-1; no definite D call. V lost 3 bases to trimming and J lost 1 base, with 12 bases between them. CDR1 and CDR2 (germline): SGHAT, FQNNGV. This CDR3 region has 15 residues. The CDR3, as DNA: TGTGCCAGCAGCTTTGGTCTCGGTCCGAACACTGAAGCTTTCTTT. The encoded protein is CASSFGLGPNTEAFF.

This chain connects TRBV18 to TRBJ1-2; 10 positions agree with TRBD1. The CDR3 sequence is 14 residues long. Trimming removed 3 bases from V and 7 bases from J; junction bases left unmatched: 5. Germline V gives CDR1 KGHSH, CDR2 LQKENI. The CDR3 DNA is TGTGCCAGCTCACCCGACAGGGGGCTGCTTGGCTACACCTTC. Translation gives CASSPDRGLLGYTF.

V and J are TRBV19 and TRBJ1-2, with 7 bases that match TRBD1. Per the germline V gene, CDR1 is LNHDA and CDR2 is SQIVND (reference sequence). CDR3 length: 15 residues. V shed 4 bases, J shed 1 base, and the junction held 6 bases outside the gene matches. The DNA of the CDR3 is TGTGCCAGTAGTACGCAACACAGGGGTAACTATGGCTACACCTTC. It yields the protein CASSTQHRGNYGYTF.

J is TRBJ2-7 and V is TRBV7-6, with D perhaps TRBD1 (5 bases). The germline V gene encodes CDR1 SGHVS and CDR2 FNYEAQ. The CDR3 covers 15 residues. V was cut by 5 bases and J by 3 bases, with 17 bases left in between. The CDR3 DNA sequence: TGTGCCAGCAGCACGACAGCTTACCCCTTCTACGAGCAGTACTTC. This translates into CASSTTAYPFYEQYF.

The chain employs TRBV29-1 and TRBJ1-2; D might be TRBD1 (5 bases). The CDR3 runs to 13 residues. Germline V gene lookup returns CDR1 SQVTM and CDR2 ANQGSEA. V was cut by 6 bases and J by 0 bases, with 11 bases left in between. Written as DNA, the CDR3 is TGCAGCGTCCCAGGGTGGGCTAACTATGGCTACACCTTC. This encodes CSVPGWANYGYTF. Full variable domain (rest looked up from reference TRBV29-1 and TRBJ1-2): SAVISQKPSRDICQRGTSLTIQCQVDSQVTMMFWYRQQPGQSLTLIATANQGSEATYESGFVIDKFPISRPNLTFSTLTVSNMSPEDSSIYLCSVPGWANYGYTFGSGTRLTVV.

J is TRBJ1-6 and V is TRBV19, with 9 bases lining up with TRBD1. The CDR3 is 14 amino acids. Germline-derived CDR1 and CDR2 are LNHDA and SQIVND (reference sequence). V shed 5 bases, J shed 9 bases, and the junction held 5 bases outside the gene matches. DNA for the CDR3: TGTGCCAGTAGTGTAACAGGGGGCGGTTCACCCCTCCACTTT. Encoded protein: CASSVTGGGSPLHF.

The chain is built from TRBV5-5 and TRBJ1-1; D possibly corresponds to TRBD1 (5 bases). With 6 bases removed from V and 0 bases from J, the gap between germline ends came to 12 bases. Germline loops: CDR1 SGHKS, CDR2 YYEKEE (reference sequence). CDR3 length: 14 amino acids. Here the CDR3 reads CASISTGMNTEAFF. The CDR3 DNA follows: TGTGCCAGCATATCCACAGGCATGAACACTGAAGCTTTCTTT.

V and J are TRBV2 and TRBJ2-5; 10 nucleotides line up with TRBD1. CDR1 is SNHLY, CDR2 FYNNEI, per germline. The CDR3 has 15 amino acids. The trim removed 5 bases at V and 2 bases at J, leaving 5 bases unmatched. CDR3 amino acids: CASSPDRGLQETQYF. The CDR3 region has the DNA TGTGCCAGCAGTCCAGACAGGGGGCTTCAAGAGACCCAGTACTTC.

CDR3 loop: CASSLRPGEETQYF. In DNA form, the CDR3 reads TGTGCCAGCAGCTTGAGGCCAGGGGAAGAGACCCAGTACTTC. The rearrangement links TRBV7-3 to TRBJ2-5, with TRBD1 as a possible D gene (6 bases). The CDR3 sequence is 14 residues long. Germline-derived CDR1 and CDR2 are SGHTA and FQGTGA. The V end lost 3 bases, the J end lost 3 bases, and 11 bases lay between the germline ends.

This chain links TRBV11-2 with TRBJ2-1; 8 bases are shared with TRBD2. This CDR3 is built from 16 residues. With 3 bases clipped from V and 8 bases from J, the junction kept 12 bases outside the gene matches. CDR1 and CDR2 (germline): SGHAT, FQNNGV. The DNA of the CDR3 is TGTGCCAGCAGCTTGGCCGGGACTAGGAGTTTGCATGAGCAGTTCTTC. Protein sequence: CASSLAGTRSLHEQFF.

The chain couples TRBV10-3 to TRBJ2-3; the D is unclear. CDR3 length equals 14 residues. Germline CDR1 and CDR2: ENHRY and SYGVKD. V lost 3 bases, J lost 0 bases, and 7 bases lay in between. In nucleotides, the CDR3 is TGTGCCATCAGTGAATCTACTAGCACAGATACGCAGTATTTT. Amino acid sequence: CAISESTSTDTQYF.

CDR3 region: CASSRDRASYEQYF. In DNA form, the CDR3 reads TGTGCCAGCAGCCGGGACAGGGCTTCCTACGAGCAGTACTTC. V usage is TRBV6-5 and J usage is TRBJ2-7, with 9 bases matching TRBD1. This CDR3 region has 14 residues. V lost 6 bases to trimming and J lost 1 base; unmatched junction nucleotides: 4. Germline V lookup: CDR1 MNHEY, CDR2 SVGAGI.

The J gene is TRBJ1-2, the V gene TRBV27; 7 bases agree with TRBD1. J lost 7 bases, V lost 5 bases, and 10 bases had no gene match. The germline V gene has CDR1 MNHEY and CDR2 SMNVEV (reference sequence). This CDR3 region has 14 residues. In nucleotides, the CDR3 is TGTGCCAGCAGTACCGGGACAGCGTCAGGTGGCTACACCTTC. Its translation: CASSTGTASGGYTF.

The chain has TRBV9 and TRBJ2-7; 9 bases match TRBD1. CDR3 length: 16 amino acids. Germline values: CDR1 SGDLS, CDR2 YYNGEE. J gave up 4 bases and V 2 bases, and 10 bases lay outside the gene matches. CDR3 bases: TGTGCCAGCAGCGTTGGACAGGGGAGGGAGCCTTACGAGCAGTACTTC. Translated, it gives CASSVGQGREPYEQYF.